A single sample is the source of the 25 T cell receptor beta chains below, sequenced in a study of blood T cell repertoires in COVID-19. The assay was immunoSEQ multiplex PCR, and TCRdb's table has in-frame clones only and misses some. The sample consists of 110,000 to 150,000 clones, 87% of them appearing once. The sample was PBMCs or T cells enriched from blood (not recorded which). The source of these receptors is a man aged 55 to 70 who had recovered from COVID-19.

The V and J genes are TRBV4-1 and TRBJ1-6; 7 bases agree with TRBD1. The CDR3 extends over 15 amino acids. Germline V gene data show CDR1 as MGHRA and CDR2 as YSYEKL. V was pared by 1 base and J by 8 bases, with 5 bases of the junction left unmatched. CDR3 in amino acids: CASSQVRGQDSPLHF. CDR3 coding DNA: TGCGCCAGCAGCCAAGTAAGGGGGCAGGATTCACCCCTCCACTTT.

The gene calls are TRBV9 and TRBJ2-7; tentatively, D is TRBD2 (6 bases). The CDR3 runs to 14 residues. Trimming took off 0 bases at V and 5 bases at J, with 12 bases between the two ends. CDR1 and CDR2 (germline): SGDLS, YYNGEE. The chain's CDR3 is CASSVGGVMDEQYF. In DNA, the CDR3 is TGTGCCAGCAGCGTAGGGGGGGTAATGGACGAGCAGTACTTC.

Here the CDR3 reads CAWSVRGYEQYF. The CDR3 DNA sequence: TGTGCCTGGAGTGTACGGGGGTACGAGCAGTACTTC. The gene calls are TRBV30 and TRBJ2-7; weak D call: TRBD2 (6 bases). Trimming stripped 0 bases from V and 4 bases from J, with 7 bases between. This CDR3 is 12 amino acids long. Germline CDR1 reads GTSNPN; CDR2 reads SVGIG (reference sequence).

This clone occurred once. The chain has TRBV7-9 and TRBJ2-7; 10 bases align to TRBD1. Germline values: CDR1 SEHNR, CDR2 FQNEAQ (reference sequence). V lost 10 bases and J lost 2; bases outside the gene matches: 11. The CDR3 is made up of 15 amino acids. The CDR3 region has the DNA TGTGCCACCACTATCTCGGGACAGGGGACCTACGAGCAGTACTTC. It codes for CATTISGQGTYEQYF.

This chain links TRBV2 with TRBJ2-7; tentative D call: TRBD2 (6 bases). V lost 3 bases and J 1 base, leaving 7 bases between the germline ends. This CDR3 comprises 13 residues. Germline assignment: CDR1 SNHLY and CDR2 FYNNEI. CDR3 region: CASSDAGSYEQYF. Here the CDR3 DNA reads TGTGCCAGCAGTGATGCGGGATCCTACGAGCAGTACTTC.

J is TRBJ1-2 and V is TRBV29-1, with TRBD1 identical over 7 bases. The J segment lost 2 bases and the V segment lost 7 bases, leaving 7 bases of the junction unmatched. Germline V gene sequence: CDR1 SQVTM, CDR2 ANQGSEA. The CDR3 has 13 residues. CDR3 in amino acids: CSATGQSNYGYTF. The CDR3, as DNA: TGCAGCGCAACGGGACAGAGCAACTATGGCTACACCTTC.

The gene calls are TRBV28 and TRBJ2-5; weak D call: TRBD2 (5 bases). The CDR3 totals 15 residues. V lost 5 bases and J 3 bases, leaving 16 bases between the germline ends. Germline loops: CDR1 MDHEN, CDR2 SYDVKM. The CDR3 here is CASSQSGTWKETQYF. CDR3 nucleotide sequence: TGTGCCAGCAGTCAATCGGGAACCTGGAAAGAGACCCAGTACTTC.

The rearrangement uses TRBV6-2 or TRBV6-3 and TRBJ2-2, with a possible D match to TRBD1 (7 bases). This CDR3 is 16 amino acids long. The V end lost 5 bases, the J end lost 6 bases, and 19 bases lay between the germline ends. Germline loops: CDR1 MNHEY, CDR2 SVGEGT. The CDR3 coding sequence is TGTGCCAGCAGTGGAGGGACAGAACTCCCCGCCGGGGAGCTGTTTTTT. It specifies CASSGGTELPAGELFF.

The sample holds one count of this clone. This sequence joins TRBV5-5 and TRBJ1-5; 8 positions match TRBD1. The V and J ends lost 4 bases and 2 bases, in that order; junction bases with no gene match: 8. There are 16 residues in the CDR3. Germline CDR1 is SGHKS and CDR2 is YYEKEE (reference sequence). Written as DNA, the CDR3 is TGTGCCAGCAGCACCGACAGGGGTGGGGGCAATCAGCCCCAGCATTTT. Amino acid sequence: CASSTDRGGGNQPQHF.

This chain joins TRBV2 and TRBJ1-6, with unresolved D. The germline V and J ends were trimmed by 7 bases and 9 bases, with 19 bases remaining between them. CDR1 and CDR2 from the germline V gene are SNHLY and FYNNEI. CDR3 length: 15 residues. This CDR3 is CASTSEGPGGSPLHF. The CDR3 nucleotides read TGTGCCAGCACCTCCGAGGGCCCGGGTGGTTCACCCCTCCACTTT.

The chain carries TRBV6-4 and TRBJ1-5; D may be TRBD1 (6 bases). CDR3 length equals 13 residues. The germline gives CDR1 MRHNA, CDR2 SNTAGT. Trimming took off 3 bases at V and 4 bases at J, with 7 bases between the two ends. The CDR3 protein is CASSEGANQPQHF. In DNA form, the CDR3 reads TGTGCCAGCAGTGAGGGGGCTAATCAGCCCCAGCATTTT.

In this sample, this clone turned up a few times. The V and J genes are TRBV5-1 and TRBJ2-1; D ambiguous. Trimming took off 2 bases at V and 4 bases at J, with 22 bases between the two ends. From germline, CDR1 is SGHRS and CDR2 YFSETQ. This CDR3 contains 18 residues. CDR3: CASSFSPAGTTFYNEQFF. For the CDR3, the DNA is TGCGCCAGCAGCTTTAGTCCCGCCGGCACTACTTTTTACAATGAGCAGTTCTTC.

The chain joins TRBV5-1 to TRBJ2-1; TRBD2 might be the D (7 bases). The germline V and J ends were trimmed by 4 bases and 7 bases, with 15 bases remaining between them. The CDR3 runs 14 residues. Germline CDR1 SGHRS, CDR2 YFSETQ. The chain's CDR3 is CASSLPGRGNEQFF. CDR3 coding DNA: TGCGCCAGCAGCCTCCCGGGGAGGGGGAATGAGCAGTTCTTC.

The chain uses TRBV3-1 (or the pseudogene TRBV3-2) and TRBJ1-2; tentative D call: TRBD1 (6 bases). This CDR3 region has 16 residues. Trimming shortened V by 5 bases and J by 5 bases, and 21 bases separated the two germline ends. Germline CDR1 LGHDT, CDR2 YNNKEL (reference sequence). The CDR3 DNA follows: TGTGCCAGCAGCGCCCAGTGGGGGGGCGGTGGGTATGGCTACACCTTC. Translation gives CASSAQWGGGGYGYTF.

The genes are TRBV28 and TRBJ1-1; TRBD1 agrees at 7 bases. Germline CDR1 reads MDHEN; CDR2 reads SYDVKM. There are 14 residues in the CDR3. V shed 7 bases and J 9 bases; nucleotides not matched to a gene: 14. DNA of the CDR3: TGTGCCAGCATCAATCCGGGACAGAGTCAAAAAGCTTTCTTT. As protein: CASINPGQSQKAFF.

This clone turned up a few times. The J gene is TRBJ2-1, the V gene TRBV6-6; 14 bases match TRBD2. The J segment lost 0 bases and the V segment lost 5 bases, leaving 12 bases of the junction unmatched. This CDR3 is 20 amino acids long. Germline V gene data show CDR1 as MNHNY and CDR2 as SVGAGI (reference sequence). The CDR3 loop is CASSRTRLAGGPPSYNEQFF. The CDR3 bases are TGTGCCAGCAGTCGAACCAGACTAGCGGGGGGGCCCCCCTCCTACAATGAGCAGTTCTTC.

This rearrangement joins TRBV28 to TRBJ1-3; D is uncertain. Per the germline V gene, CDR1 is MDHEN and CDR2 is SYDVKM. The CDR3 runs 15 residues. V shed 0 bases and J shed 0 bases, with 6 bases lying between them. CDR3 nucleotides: TGTGCCAGCAGTTTATGGAAAGCCTCTGGAAACACCATATATTTT. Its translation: CASSLWKASGNTIYF.

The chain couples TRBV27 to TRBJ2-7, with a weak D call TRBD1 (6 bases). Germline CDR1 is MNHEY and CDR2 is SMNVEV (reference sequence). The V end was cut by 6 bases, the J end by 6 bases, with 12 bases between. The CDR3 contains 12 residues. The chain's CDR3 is CASRSGTLEQYF. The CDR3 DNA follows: TGTGCCAGCAGGTCCGGGACACTCGAGCAGTACTTC.

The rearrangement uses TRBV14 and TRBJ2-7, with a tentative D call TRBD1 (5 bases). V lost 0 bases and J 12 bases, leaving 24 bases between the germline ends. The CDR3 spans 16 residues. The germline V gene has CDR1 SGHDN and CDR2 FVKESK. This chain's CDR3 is CASSQEVSLGATTSYF. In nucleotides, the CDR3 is TGTGCCAGCAGCCAAGAGGTCTCGCTTGGGGCAACGACGTCGTACTTC.

DNA for the CDR3: TGTGCCAGCAGTTATACAACTTCGGGCGAGCAGTACTTC. It yields the protein CASSYTTSGEQYF. This chain links TRBV6-5 with TRBJ2-7, with D hard to call. V lost 3 bases and J 6 bases, leaving 12 bases between the germline ends. The V gene's germline CDR1 is MNHEY and CDR2 SVGAGI. CDR3 size: 13 residues.

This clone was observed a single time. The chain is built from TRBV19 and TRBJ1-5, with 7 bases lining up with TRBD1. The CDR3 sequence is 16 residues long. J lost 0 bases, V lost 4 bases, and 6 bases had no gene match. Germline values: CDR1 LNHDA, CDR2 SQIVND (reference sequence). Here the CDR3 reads CASSNPGQLSNQPQHF. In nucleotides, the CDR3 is TGTGCCAGTAGTAACCCGGGACAGCTTAGCAATCAGCCCCAGCATTTT.

The CDR3 region is CASSFEGQGDFNGYTF. As DNA, the CDR3 is TGCGCCAGCAGCTTCGAGGGACAGGGGGATTTCAATGGCTACACCTTC. The rearrangement uses TRBV5-1 and TRBJ1-2; 11 bases are a match to TRBD1. Germline loops: CDR1 SGHRS, CDR2 YFSETQ. Losses at the gene ends were 2 bases for V and 6 bases for J; bases not matched to a gene: 9. CDR3 length: 16 amino acids.

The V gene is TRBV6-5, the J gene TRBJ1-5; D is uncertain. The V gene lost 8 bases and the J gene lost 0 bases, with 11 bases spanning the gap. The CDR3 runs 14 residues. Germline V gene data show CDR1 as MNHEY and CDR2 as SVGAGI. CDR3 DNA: TGTGCCAGCGGGCAGACCCTTAGCAATCAGCCCCAGCATTTT. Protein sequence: CASGQTLSNQPQHF.

The CDR3 DNA is TGTGCCAGCCTTCCAGGGACAGGGGGCTACGAGCAGTACTTC. Its protein is CASLPGTGGYEQYF. The chain employs TRBV2 and TRBJ2-7; TRBD1 agrees at 11 bases. The V segment lost 8 bases and the J segment 3 bases; nucleotides outside the gene matches: 6. CDR3 size: 14 residues. The germline CDR1 and CDR2 sequences are SNHLY and FYNNEI.

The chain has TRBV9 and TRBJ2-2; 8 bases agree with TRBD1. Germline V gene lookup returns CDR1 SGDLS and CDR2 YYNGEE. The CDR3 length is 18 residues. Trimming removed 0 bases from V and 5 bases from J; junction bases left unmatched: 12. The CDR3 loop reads CASSVVAGGGSGTGELFF. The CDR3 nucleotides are TGTGCCAGCAGCGTAGTGGCAGGGGGCGGGTCGGGAACCGGGGAGCTGTTTTTT. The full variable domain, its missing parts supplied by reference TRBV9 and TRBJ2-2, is DSGVTQTPKHLITATGQRVTLRCSPRSGDLSVYWYQQSLDQGLQFLIQYYNGEERAKGNILERFSAQQFPDLHSELNLSSLELGDSALYFCASSVVAGGGSGTGELFFGEGSRLTVL.